The entry below gives a single TCR beta chain sequence along with its context. This record comes from a study of technical replicates of blood from a few donors. This CDR3 region has 18 residues. In germline, CDR1 is SGHDT, CDR2 YYEEEE. V lost 4 bases and J lost 4; bases outside the gene matches: 14. The data were produced by immunoSEQ multiplex PCR, yet TCRdb's version contains in-frame clones alone and is incomplete. The sample comprises 75,000 to 95,000 clones, roughly 96% of which are singletons, and approximately 0.26% rests with the top ten. Input material: T cells isolated from PBMCs. The chain employs TRBV5-6 and TRBJ2-5; 12 bases agree with TRBD2. This TCR came from a human donor in good health. CDR3 sequence: CASSPRVLLAGGGETQYF. CDR3 sequence (DNA): TGTGCCAGCAGCCCCAGAGTACTCCTAGCGGGGGGGGGAGAGACCCAGTACTTC.